The text below deals with one TCR beta chain. Its antigen remains unknown. A read error is possible here, since a much larger clone lies one base away. The entry originates in a study of naive and memory T cell subsets. Amplification of ligated cDNA took four PCR rounds with SP2 and nested alpha and beta constant primers. Blood and skin TCR RNA was reverse transcribed with alpha and beta constant primers. TCRdb passed the 5' RACE reads through MiXCR, listing each CDR3 protein once. The table shows roughly 48,000 distinct CDR3 sequences, with about 4.8% occurring only once. Overall study results and limits: TCR transcript changes with activation or differentiation may affect this RNA method.

This CDR3 contains 14 residues. CDR1 is SGHTA and CDR2 is FQGTGA in the germline V gene. V shed 5 bases and J shed 6 bases, with 16 bases lying between them. The library had UMIs added by 3' ligation of an oligonucleotide to TCR cDNA. Whole blood, around 2.5 ml, came from adult healthy volunteers. Input was roughly 1 to 1000 ng of DNase-treated total RNA without cell sorting. The source is a female donor in good health. The V and J genes are TRBV7-3 and TRBJ1-1; D gene ambiguous. The CDR3 region is CASSNRVYGPEAFF. CDR3 nucleotides: TGTGCCAGCAGCAACCGGGTGTATGGGCCTGAAGCTTTCTTT.